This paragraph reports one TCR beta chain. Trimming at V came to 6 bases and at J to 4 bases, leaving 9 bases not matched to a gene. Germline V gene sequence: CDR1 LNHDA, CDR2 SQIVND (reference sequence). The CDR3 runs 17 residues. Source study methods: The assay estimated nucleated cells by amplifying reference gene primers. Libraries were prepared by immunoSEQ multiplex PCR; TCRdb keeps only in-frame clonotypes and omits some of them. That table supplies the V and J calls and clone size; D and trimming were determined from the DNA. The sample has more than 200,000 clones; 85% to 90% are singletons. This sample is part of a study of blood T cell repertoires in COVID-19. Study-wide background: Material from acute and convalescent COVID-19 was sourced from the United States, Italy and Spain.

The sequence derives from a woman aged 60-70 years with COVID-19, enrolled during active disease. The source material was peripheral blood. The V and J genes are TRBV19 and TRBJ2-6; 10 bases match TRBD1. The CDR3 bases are TGTGCCAGTAGCCGACAGGGGGCCGCGTCGGGGGCCAACGTCCTGACTTTC. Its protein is CASSRQGAASGANVLTF.